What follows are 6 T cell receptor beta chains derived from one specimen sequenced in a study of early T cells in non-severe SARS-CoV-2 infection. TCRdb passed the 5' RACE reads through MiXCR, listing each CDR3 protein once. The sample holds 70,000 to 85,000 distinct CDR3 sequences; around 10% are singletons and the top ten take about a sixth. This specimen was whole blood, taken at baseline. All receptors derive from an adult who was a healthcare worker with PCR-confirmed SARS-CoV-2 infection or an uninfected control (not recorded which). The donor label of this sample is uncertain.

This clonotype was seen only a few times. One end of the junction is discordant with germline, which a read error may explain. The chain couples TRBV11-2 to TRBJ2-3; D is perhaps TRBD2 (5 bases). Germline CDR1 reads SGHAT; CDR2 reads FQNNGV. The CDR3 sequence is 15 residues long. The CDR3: CASSLVAASTDTQFF. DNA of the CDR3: TGTGCCAGCAGCTTAGTTGCAGCTAGCACAGATACGCAGTTTTTT.

As DNA, the CDR3 is TGCGCCAGCAGTGAGCGAGCGGGACAGGGGCCCGGACCCCAGCATTTT. This encodes CASSERAGQGPGPQHF. This chain links TRBV10-2 with TRBJ1-5; 10 bases are a match to TRBD1. This CDR3 has 16 amino acids. The germline V gene has CDR1 WSHSY and CDR2 SAAADI. V gave up 2 bases and J gave up 10 bases; unmatched junction bases: 11.

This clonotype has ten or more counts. The CDR3 nucleotides read TGTGCCAGCAGTTATGCCAGGGGTGCTAACTATGGCTACACCTTC. Protein sequence: CASSYARGANYGYTF. The V and J genes are TRBV6-5 and TRBJ1-2; possible D gene TRBD1, 6 bases. This CDR3 has 15 amino acids. Germline CDR1 MNHEY, CDR2 SVGAGI. The V end was cut by 3 bases, the J end by 0 bases, with 11 bases between.

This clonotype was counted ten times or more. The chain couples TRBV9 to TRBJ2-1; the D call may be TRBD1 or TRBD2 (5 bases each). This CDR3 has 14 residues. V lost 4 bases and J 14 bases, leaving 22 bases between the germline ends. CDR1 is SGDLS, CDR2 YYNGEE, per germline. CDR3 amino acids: CASSINPTRGMEFF. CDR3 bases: TGTGCCAGCAGCATAAATCCCACGAGGGGTATGGAGTTCTTC.

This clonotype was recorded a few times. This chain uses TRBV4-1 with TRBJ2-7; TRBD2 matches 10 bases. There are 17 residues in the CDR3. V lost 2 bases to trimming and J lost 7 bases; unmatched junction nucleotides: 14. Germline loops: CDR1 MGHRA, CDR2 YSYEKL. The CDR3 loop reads CASSQPASGSFPGEQYF. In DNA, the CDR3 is TGCGCCAGCAGCCAACCCGCTAGCGGGAGTTTTCCGGGGGAGCAGTACTTC.

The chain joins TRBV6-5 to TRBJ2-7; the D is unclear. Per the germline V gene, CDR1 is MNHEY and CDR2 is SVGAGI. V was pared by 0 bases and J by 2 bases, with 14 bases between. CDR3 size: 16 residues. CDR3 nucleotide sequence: TGTGCCAGCAGTTACTCTGACCTCCCAGGCCCCTACGAGCAGTACTTC. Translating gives CASSYSDLPGPYEQYF.